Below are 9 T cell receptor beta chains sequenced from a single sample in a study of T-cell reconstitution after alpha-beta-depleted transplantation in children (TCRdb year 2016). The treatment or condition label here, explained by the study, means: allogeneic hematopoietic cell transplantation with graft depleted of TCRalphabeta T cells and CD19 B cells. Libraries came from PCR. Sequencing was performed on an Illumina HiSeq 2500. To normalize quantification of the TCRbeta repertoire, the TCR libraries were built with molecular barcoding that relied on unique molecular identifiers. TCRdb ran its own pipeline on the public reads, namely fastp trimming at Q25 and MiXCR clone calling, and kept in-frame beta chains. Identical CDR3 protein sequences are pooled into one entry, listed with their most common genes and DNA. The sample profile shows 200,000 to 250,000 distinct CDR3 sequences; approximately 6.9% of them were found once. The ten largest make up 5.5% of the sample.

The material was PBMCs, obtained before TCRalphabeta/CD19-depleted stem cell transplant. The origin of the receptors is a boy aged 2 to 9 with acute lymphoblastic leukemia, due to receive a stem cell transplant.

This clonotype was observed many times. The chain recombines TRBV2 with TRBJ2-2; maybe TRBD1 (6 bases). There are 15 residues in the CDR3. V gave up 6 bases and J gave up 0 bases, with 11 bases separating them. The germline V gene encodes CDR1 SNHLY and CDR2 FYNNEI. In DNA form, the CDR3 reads TGTGCCAGCAGGAGAGGGGGTACGAACACCGGGGAGCTGTTTTTT. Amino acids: CASRRGGTNTGELFF.

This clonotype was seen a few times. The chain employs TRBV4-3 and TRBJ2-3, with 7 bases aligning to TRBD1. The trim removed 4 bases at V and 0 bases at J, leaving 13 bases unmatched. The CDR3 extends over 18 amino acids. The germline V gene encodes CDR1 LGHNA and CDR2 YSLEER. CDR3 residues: CASSPAPAPGQSTDTQYF. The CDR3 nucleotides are TGCGCCAGCAGCCCTGCACCGGCGCCGGGACAGAGCACAGATACGCAGTATTTT.

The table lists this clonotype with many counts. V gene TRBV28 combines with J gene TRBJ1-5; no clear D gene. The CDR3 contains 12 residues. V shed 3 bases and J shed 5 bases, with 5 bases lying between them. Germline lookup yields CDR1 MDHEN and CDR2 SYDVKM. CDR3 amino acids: CASSFPDQPQHF. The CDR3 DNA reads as TGTGCCAGCAGTTTTCCGGATCAGCCCCAGCATTTT.

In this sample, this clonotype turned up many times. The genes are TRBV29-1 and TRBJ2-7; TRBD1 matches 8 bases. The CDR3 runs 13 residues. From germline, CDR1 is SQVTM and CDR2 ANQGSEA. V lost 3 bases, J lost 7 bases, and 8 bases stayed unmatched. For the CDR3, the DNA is TGCAGCGTTGAGTGGACAGGGCGAGGGGAGCAGTACTTC. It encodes CSVEWTGRGEQYF.

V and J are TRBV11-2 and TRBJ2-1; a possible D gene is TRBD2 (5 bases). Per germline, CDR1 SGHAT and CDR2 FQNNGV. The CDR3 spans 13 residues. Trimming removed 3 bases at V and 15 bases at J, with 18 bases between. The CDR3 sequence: CASSLGEILHLFF. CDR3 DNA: TGTGCCAGCAGCTTGGGAGAAATACTCCATTTGTTCTTC.

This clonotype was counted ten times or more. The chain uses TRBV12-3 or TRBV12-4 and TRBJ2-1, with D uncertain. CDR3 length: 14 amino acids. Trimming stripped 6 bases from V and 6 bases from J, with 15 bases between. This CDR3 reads CASSLGRLPNEQFF. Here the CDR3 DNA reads TGTGCCAGCAGCCTCGGCCGCTTACCCAATGAGCAGTTCTTC.

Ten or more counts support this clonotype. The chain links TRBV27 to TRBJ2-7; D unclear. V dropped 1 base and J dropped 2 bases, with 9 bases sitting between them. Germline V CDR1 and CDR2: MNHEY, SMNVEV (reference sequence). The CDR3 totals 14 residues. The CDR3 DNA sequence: TGTGCCAGCAGTTTATATCCTAGTCCCTACGAGCAGTACTTC. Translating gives CASSLYPSPYEQYF.

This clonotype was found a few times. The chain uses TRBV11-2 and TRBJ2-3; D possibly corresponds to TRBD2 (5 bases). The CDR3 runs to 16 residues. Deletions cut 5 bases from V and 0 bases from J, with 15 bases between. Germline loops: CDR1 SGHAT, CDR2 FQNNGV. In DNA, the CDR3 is TGTGCCAGCAGCAAAAGGCAGCGGTCTAGCACAGATACGCAGTATTTT. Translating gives CASSKRQRSSTDTQYF.

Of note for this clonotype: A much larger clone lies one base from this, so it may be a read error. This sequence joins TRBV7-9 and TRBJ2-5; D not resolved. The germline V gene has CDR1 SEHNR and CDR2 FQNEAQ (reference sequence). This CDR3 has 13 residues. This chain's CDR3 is CASSLTDEESQYF. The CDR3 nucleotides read TGTGCCAGCAGCTTGACGGACGAAGAGAGCCAGTACTTC.